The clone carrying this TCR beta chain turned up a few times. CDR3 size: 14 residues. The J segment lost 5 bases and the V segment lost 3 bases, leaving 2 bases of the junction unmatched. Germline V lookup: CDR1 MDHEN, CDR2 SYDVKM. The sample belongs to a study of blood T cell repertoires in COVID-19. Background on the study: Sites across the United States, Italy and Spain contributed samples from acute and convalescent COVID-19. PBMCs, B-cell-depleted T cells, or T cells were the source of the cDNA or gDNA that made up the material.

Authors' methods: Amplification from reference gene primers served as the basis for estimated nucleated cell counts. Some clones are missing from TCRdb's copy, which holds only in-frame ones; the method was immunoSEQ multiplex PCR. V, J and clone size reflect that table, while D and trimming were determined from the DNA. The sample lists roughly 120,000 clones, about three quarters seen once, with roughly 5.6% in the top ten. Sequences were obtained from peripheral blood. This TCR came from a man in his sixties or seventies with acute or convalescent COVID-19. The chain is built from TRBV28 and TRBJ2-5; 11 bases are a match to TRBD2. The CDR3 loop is CASSLTSGIETQYF. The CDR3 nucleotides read TGTGCCAGCAGTTTGACTAGCGGGATTGAGACCCAGTACTTC.